This TCR beta chain was identified in a study of OX40 agonist ivuxolimab in advanced cancers. Turning to the study itself: A mean age of around 60 years, range roughly 20 to 85, was recorded, and roughly 80% were male.

Assay used: immunoSEQ multiplex PCR; TCRdb lists only in-frame clones, some missing. In the table there are 100,000 to 130,000 clones, under 95% of which are singletons. A word on this clone: Its antigen is undetermined.

Study outcomes and limitations: The study observed clonal expansion of CD4+ and CD8+ blood T cells by week 6 at 0.1 to 3.0 mg/kg.

The clonotype originates from an adult with an advanced solid tumor such as melanoma, head and neck, liver or kidney cancer. The starting material was CD4+ or CD8+ T cells sorted from blood, obtained in a trial of the OX40 agonist ivuxolimab.

The CDR3 region is CSARTSGDQFF. The DNA for the CDR3 is TGCAGTGCCCGGACTAGCGGGGATCAGTTCTTC. This chain joins TRBV20-1 and TRBJ2-1; 12 bases match TRBD2. The CDR3 covers 11 residues. Germline V lookup: CDR1 DFQATT, CDR2 SNEGSKA (reference sequence). Trimming at V came to 6 bases and at J to 13 bases, leaving 4 bases not matched to a gene.